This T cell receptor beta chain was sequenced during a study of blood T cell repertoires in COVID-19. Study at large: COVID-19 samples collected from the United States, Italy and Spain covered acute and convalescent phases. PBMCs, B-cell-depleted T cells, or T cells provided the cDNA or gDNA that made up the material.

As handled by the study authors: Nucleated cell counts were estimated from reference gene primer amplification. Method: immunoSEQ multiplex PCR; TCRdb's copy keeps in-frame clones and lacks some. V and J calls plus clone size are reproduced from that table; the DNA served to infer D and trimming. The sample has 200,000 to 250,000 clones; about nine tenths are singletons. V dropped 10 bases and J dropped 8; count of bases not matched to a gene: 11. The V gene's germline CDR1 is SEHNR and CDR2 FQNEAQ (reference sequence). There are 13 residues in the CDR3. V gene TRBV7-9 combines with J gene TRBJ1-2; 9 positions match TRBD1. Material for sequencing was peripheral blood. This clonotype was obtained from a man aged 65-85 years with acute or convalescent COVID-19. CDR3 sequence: CATERTGVEGYTF. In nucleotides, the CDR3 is TGTGCCACCGAGAGGACAGGGGTAGAGGGCTACACCTTC.